Listed here are 27 T cell receptor beta chains from one sample, sequenced in a study of persistence of HIV-infected CD4 T cells. The immunoSEQ assay was version 4, run in survey mode. Clones were sequenced by immunoSEQ multiplex PCR, and TCRdb holds only the in-frame ones, with some missing. The table shows around 39,000 clones, with approximately 85% occurring only once. Which antigens these TCRs recognize remains unknown. The stimulus was an HIV-1 Gag 15-mer peptide pool, 0.9 to 1 ug/peptide/mL. Sorted nonresponding memory CD4+ T cells were CD40L-negative, CD69-negative, CD45RO-high. Sequencing used cultured CD4+ T cells from PBMCs, obtained from a patient who received antiretroviral therapy. The receptors originated from an adult with HIV. The donor label of this sample is uncertain.

The chain couples TRBV27 to TRBJ1-2; TRBD1 aligns across 7 bases. Germline V gene sequence: CDR1 MNHEY, CDR2 SMNVEV (reference sequence). V was clipped by 5 bases and J by 4 bases; unmatched bases: 7. This CDR3 has 14 residues. The CDR3 sequence is CASSRKTGSYGYTF. The CDR3 DNA reads as TGTGCCAGCAGTCGCAAGACAGGGAGCTATGGCTACACCTTC.

This chain uses TRBV10-3 with TRBJ1-1; D is undetermined. The CDR3 is made up of 14 amino acids. V was clipped by 2 bases and J by 1 base, with 8 bases between them. CDR1 is ENHRY, CDR2 SYGVKD, per germline. CDR3 amino acids: CAISEKAANTEAFF. CDR3 DNA: TGTGCCATCAGTGAGAAAGCAGCGAACACTGAAGCTTTCTTT.

CDR3 nucleotide sequence: TGTGCCAGCAGTTTAAACCAGGGTTTTGGAGATTCACCCCTCCACTTT. It yields the protein CASSLNQGFGDSPLHF. The chain recombines TRBV6-6 with TRBJ1-6, with a weak D call TRBD1 (5 bases). V gave up 4 bases and J gave up 8 bases, with 18 bases separating them. This CDR3 is built from 16 residues. CDR1 is MNHNY, CDR2 SVGAGI, per germline (reference sequence).

The V call is TRBV4-2, the J call TRBJ2-7, with 7 bases matching TRBD1. This CDR3 spans 15 amino acids. V gave up 0 bases and J gave up 6 bases; unmatched junction bases: 8. Looked up from germline, CDR1 is LGHNA and CDR2 is YNFKEQ. CDR3 protein: CASSQDRDSQGEQYF. The CDR3 DNA follows: TGTGCCAGCAGCCAAGATCGGGACAGCCAAGGCGAGCAGTACTTC.

V gene TRBV19 combines with J gene TRBJ1-1; the match to TRBD1 covers 7 bases. V lost 2 bases and J lost 1; bases outside the gene matches: 10. The V gene's germline CDR1 is LNHDA and CDR2 SQIVND (reference sequence). The CDR3 covers 17 residues. The CDR3 reads CASSITDRPPTNTEAFF. As DNA, the CDR3 is TGTGCCAGTAGTATAACGGACAGGCCCCCTACGAACACTGAAGCTTTCTTT.

This chain uses TRBV10-3 with TRBJ1-2; 7 bases fit TRBD1. Germline lookup yields CDR1 ENHRY and CDR2 SYGVKD. This CDR3 spans 13 amino acids. The V gene end was trimmed by 10 bases and the J gene end by 3 bases; junction bases not matched to a gene: 8. CDR3 in DNA: TGTGCCACCACAGGGGTCCCTCACTATGGCTACACCTTC. This encodes CATTGVPHYGYTF.

The chain employs TRBV6-5 and TRBJ1-5; 10 nucleotides line up with TRBD1. The germline V gene encodes CDR1 MNHEY and CDR2 SVGAGI. J was trimmed by 6 bases and V by 8 bases; bases with no gene match: 4. The CDR3 totals 13 residues. CDR3 DNA sequence: TGTGCCAGCCGGGACAGGGGAGGTCAGCCCCAGCATTTT. This gives the protein CASRDRGGQPQHF.

This rearrangement joins TRBV5-1 to TRBJ1-1, with D maybe TRBD1 (5 bases). The CDR3 is 13 amino acids. Germline V lookup: CDR1 SGHRS, CDR2 YFSETQ. V gave up 0 bases and J gave up 3 bases, with 6 bases separating them. The CDR3 region is CASSLVRDTEAFF. The CDR3 DNA reads TGCGCCAGCAGCTTGGTCAGGGACACTGAAGCTTTCTTT.

The chain has TRBV27 and TRBJ1-1; D unresolved. Trimming shortened V by 10 bases and J by 3 bases, and 18 bases separated the two germline ends. This CDR3 contains 14 residues. Germline CDR1 reads MNHEY; CDR2 reads SMNVEV (reference sequence). This CDR3 reads CATGRVEQDTEAFF. CDR3 coding DNA: TGTGCCACCGGGAGGGTAGAGCAAGACACTGAAGCTTTCTTT.

The chain couples TRBV6-4 to TRBJ2-2; D is unresolved. Germline lookup yields CDR1 MRHNA and CDR2 SNTAGT. V was shortened by 4 bases and J by 5 bases, with 8 bases between the two germline ends. The CDR3 loop spans 13 amino acids. This CDR3 reads CASSAVRTGELFF. CDR3 DNA: TGTGCCAGCAGTGCCGTAAGGACCGGGGAGCTGTTTTTT.

The J gene is TRBJ1-2, the V gene TRBV27, with 8 bases that match TRBD1. CDR3 length: 12 residues. The V segment lost 6 bases and the J segment 7 bases; nucleotides outside the gene matches: 4. Germline V CDR1 and CDR2: MNHEY, SMNVEV (reference sequence). In nucleotides, the CDR3 is TGTGCCAGCAGCCAGGGGGCAAGTGGCTACACCTTC. Protein: CASSQGASGYTF.

This clone was detected once. V and J are TRBV5-1 and TRBJ1-2, with D uncertain. Trimming left V 4 bases short and J 0 bases short, with 7 bases between. The CDR3 length is 13 residues. Germline lookup yields CDR1 SGHRS and CDR2 YFSETQ. This CDR3 reads CASSAPANYGYTF. Written as DNA, the CDR3 is TGCGCCAGCAGCGCGCCCGCTAACTATGGCTACACCTTC.

V usage is TRBV29-1 and J usage is TRBJ1-1, with a possible D match to TRBD1 (6 bases). V dropped 4 bases and J dropped 2 bases, with 14 bases sitting between them. CDR3 length equals 14 residues. The germline V gene has CDR1 SQVTM and CDR2 ANQGSEA. CDR3 residues: CSVGGPGANTEAFF. The CDR3 DNA is TGCAGCGTTGGGGGACCGGGGGCTAACACTGAAGCTTTCTTT.

Turning to this clone: One end of the junction does not line up with germline, which may come from a read error. The CDR3, as DNA: TGTGCCAGCAGCGAAGCCCGACAGGTTGGCTACACCTTC. Translated, it gives CASSEARQVGYTF. This chain links TRBV2 with TRBJ1-2; D is perhaps TRBD1 (6 bases). The germline V gene encodes CDR1 SNHLY and CDR2 FYNNEI. The CDR3 is 13 residues long. The full variable domain, with the rest looked up from reference TRBV2 and TRBJ1-2, is EPEVTQTPSHQVTQMGQEVILRCVPISNHLYFYWYRQILGQKVEFLVSFYNNEISEKSEIFDDQFSVERPDGSNFTLKIRSTKLEDSAMYFCASSEARQVGYTFGSGTRLTVV.

The rearrangement joins TRBV5-1 to TRBJ1-1; D remains ambiguous. V shed 2 bases and J shed 3 bases, with 8 bases lying between them. This CDR3 is 13 amino acids long. Germline CDR1 and CDR2: SGHRS and YFSETQ. CDR3 nucleotide sequence: TGCGCCAGCAGCTTCGGAAGGGACACTGAAGCTTTCTTT. This gives the protein CASSFGRDTEAFF.

The genes are TRBV4-2 and TRBJ1-2, with unresolved D. This CDR3 has 16 residues. CDR1 LGHNA and CDR2 YNFKEQ come from the germline V gene. Trimming removed 0 bases at V and 5 bases at J, with 16 bases between. The CDR3 here is CASSQESTRAVYGYTF. The CDR3 region has the DNA TGTGCCAGCAGCCAAGAAAGCACGAGGGCTGTATATGGCTACACCTTC.

The chain couples TRBV5-4 to TRBJ2-3; 7 bases are shared with TRBD1. CDR1 and CDR2 from the germline V gene are SGHNT and YYREEE (reference sequence). J was trimmed by 3 bases and V by 0 bases; bases with no gene match: 4. The length of the CDR3 is 15 residues. The CDR3 is CASSLGSQGTDTQYF. CDR3 nucleotide sequence: TGTGCCAGCAGCTTGGGCTCACAGGGGACAGATACGCAGTATTTT.

This chain joins TRBV19 and TRBJ1-1; D not certain. This CDR3 has 16 residues. V lost 1 base and J lost 0, with 12 bases in between. From germline, CDR1 is LNHDA and CDR2 SQIVND (reference sequence). The DNA of the CDR3 is TGTGCCAGTAGTATAGGAAATTGGGCAGTGAACACTGAAGCTTTCTTT. It encodes CASSIGNWAVNTEAFF.

This clone occurred a few times. This chain uses TRBV15 with TRBJ2-7, with D uncertain. Looked up from germline, CDR1 is LNHNV and CDR2 is YYDKDF (reference sequence). The CDR3 has 11 residues. Between the trimmed V and J ends, which lost 8 bases and 2 bases, there was a span of 7 bases. The CDR3 loop reads CATYGAYEQYV. CDR3 bases: TGTGCCACCTACGGTGCCTACGAGCAGTACGTC.

Sample share makes this clone medium-sized. V usage is TRBV19 and J usage is TRBJ1-1; D possibly corresponds to TRBD1 (6 bases). The CDR3 loop spans 12 amino acids. Trimming took 4 bases from V and 5 from J, leaving 8 bases between them. Per the germline V gene, CDR1 is LNHDA and CDR2 is SQIVND (reference sequence). The CDR3 spells CASSTQGTEAFF. In DNA form, the CDR3 reads TGTGCCAGTAGTACACAGGGTACTGAAGCTTTCTTT.

This clone appeared a single time. The rearrangement links TRBV5-4 to TRBJ1-2, with 7 bases identical to TRBD1. The CDR3 loop spans 13 amino acids. The germline CDR1 and CDR2 sequences are SGHNT and YYREEE (reference sequence). With V trimmed by 3 bases and J by 8 bases, 7 bases remained unmatched. CDR3 loop: CASSSDRDGGYTF. CDR3 in DNA: TGTGCCAGCAGCTCTGACAGGGATGGCGGCTACACCTTC. Based on the CDR3 plus reference TRBV5-4 and TRBJ1-2, the full variable domain is ETGVTQSPTHLIKTRGQQVTLRCSSQSGHNTVSWYQQALGQGPQFIFQYYREEENGRGNFPPRFSGLQFPNYSSELNVNALELDDSALYLCASSSDRDGGYTFGSGTRLTVV.

The rearrangement joins TRBV19 to TRBJ1-2; a possible D gene is TRBD1 (5 bases). The CDR3 totals 13 residues. V lost 0 bases and J 7 bases, leaving 9 bases between the germline ends. Germline CDR1 is LNHDA and CDR2 is SQIVND (reference sequence). The CDR3 sequence is CASSIDRQSGYTF. The CDR3 DNA follows: TGTGCCAGTAGTATAGATCGACAGAGTGGCTACACCTTC. The complete variable domain, with remaining parts taken from reference TRBV19 and TRBJ1-2, reads DGGITQSPKYLFRKEGQNVTLSCEQNLNHDAMYWYRQDPGQGLRLIYYSQIVNDFQKGDIAEGYSVSREKKESFPLTVTSAQKNPTAFYLCASSIDRQSGYTFGSGTRLTVV.

A few counts support this clone. The rearrangement links TRBV6-5 to TRBJ2-7; 7 positions match TRBD1. The CDR3 consists of 13 residues. Germline loops: CDR1 MNHEY, CDR2 SVGAGI. V shed 8 bases and J 3 bases; nucleotides not matched to a gene: 7. As DNA, the CDR3 is TGTGCCAGCTGGGGGACAGATATCTACGAGCAGTACTTC. Translating it yields CASWGTDIYEQYF.

This rearrangement joins TRBV10-3 to TRBJ1-5; D not resolved. The germline V gene has CDR1 ENHRY and CDR2 SYGVKD. The CDR3 runs to 13 residues. V dropped 8 bases and J dropped 0 bases, with 8 bases sitting between them. CDR3 in amino acids: CAIGRDSNQPQHF. CDR3 nucleotide sequence: TGTGCCATCGGTAGGGATAGCAATCAGCCCCAGCATTTT.

This clone appeared a few times. This chain uses TRBV13 with TRBJ2-1; D may be TRBD1 or TRBD2 (6 bases each). V lost 5 bases, J lost 6 bases, and 17 bases lay in between. Germline V gives CDR1 PRHDT, CDR2 FYEKMQ (reference sequence). This CDR3 contains 15 residues. The CDR3: CASSLGGFNSNEQFF. The CDR3 DNA reads as TGTGCCAGCAGCCTGGGGGGCTTTAATAGCAATGAGCAGTTCTTC.

This clone was observed a few times. The rearrangement joins TRBV9 to TRBJ2-2; the match to TRBD2 covers 11 bases. CDR1 is SGDLS and CDR2 is YYNGEE in the germline V gene. The CDR3 covers 18 residues. V gave up 4 bases and J gave up 4 bases; unmatched junction bases: 12. The CDR3 sequence: CASSPRGSGGAGTGELFF. For the CDR3, the DNA is TGTGCCAGCAGCCCCCGGGGTAGCGGGGGGGCGGGCACCGGGGAGCTGTTTTTT.

CDR3 in amino acids: CASSEWTSGTNEQFF. The DNA for the CDR3 is TGTGCCAGCAGTGAATGGACTAGCGGCACTAATGAGCAGTTCTTC. The chain is built from TRBV25-1 and TRBJ2-1; TRBD2 aligns across 10 bases. Trimming removed 1 base from V and 7 bases from J; junction bases left unmatched: 4. CDR1 is MGHDK and CDR2 is SYGVNS in the germline V gene. This CDR3 has 15 residues.